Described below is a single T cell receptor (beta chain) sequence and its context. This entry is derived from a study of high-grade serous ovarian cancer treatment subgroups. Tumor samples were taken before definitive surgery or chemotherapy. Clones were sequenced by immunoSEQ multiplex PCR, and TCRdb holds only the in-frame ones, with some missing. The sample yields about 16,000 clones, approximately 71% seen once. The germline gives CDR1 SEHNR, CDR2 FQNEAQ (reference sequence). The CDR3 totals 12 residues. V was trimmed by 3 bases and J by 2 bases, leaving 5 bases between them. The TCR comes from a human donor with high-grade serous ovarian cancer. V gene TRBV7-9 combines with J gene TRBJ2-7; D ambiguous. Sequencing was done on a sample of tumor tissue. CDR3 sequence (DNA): TGTGCCAGCAGCTTTGGTACCTACGAGCAGTACTTC. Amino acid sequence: CASSFGTYEQYF.